This T cell receptor beta chain is drawn from a study of T cells after yellow fever vaccination. TCRdb independently ran MiXCR on the 5' RACE reads; one entry per CDR3 protein. The data contain about 74,000 distinct CDR3 sequences, 7.1% of them singletons. There are a few counts of this clonotype. Its cognate antigen is unknown. Findings and caveats of the study: Faster peaking, at day 5 versus 15, marked a secondary response that was weaker.

The material sequenced was CD8+ T cells sorted from PBMCs, taken roughly 5 days after the first yellow fever vaccination. The receptor comes from a man younger than 30 who received the YFV17D yellow fever vaccine.

CDR3 protein: CASRLRNTGELFF. In nucleotides, the CDR3 is TGCGCCAGCAGACTGAGGAACACCGGGGAGCTGTTTTTT. This rearrangement joins TRBV5-1 to TRBJ2-2; no clear D gene. There are 13 residues in the CDR3. Per the germline V gene, CDR1 is SGHRS and CDR2 is YFSETQ. Between the trimmed V and J ends, which lost 5 bases and 1 base, there was a span of 6 bases.